The source of this T cell receptor beta chain is a study of OX40 agonist ivuxolimab in advanced cancers. Broadly, across the study: Ivuxolimab, which targeted the costimulatory receptor OX40 (CD134), was an agonistic, fully human IgG2 monoclonal antibody. Partial responses occurred in three dose-escalation patients, of whom one had hepatocellular carcinoma and two had cutaneous melanoma. Peripheral TCRbeta sequencing was intended to test whether TCR sequence diversity was altered and clonal T-cell expansion was caused by ivuxolimab. The paper covers the monotherapy dose-escalation part of the phase I ivuxolimab trial, which included N of about 56 patients. A male proportion of almost 85% and a mean age of 60 years, ranging from about 20 to 85, were recorded for the dose-escalation cohort. Patients were allowed to have had prior anti-PD-1, anti-PD-L1 or anti-CTLA-4 therapy, and around two fifths of the dose-escalation patients had been treated with checkpoint inhibitors. Of the approximately 54 patients in dose escalation, about 20 had hepatocellular carcinoma, around 15 had melanoma, 9 had renal cell carcinoma and 9 had head and neck cancer. Intravenous ivuxolimab was administered to patients every 2 weeks at six dose levels: 0.01, 0.1, 0.3, 1.5, 3 and 10 mg/kg.

Genomic DNA was extracted from sorted cells for sequencing of the TCRbeta CDR3 region. The immunoSEQ Assay was used for sequencing of TCRbeta CDR3 regions. TCRdb re-hosts the immuneACCESS table, in-frame sequences only. Its copies lack some clones; in the studies checked, an unresolved V gene accounts for under half of them, and the cause for the rest is not known. A total of some 48,000 clones appear in this sample, about nine tenths of them only once. Together, the top ten hold approximately 6.8% of the sample. Patients with autoimmune disease history or receiving systemic immunosuppression were excluded from the trial. Peripheral blood for TCR sequencing was drawn from every dose cohort at baseline, at cycle 4 day 1 and at cycle 7 day 1. The samples were drawn from a first-in-human, open-label, multicenter phase I dose-escalation trial of ivuxolimab. The trial enrolled adults with locally advanced or metastatic head and neck squamous cell, hepatocellular, melanoma or renal cell carcinoma. CD4+ and CD8+ T cells were sorted separately from peripheral blood before TCR sequencing.

Here is what the overall study found, with its caveats: Which antigens the clonally expanded peripheral T cells were specific for was not determined. After ivuxolimab, more expanded clones were found on average in CD8+ T cells than in CD4+ T cells. In partial responders in the 0.1-3.0 mg/kg groups, normalized peripheral clonal expansion was found to be among the lowest, especially among CD8+ T cells. Clonal expansion of both CD4+ and CD8+ blood T cells was observed from baseline to week 6 at doses 0.1 to 3.0 mg/kg. Low levels of normalized T-cell clonal expansion were also seen in some nonresponding patients.

For this chain, trimming is 0 bases at the V end and 4 bases at the J end, and the number of junction bases without a gene match is 1. The germline V gene (reference sequence) yields SGHNT for CDR1 and YYREEE for CDR2. Counted from cysteine to phenylalanine, this CDR3 has 15 amino acids. Only the CDR3 portion is preserved as DNA: 45 bases, with reading frame beginning at the first base. Comments on this clone: The target of this receptor is not known. Base qualities are not at hand, and no much larger clone is one base apart.

The source was CD4+ or CD8+ T cells sorted from blood, collected in a trial of the OX40 agonist ivuxolimab. This receptor was taken from an adult with an advanced solid tumor such as melanoma, head and neck, liver or kidney cancer. Recombination linked TRBV5-4 to TRBJ2-5; 12 junctional bases match TRBD2. The CDR3 region reads CASSLGLAGAETQYF. Read as DNA, the sequence is TGTGCCAGCAGCTTGGGACTAGCGGGAGCAGAGACCCAGTACTTC.